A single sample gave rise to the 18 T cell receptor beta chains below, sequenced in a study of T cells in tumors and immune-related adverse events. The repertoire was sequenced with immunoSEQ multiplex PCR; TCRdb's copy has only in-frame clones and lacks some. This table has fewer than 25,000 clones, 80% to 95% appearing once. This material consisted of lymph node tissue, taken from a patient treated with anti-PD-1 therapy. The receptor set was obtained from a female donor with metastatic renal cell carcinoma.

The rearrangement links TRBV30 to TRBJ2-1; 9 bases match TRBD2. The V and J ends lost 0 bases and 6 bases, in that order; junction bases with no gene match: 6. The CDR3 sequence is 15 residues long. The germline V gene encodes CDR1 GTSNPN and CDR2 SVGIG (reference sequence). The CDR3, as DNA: TGTGCCTGGAGTGTACTAGCGGGTCGGTTCAATGAGCAGTTCTTC. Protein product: CAWSVLAGRFNEQFF. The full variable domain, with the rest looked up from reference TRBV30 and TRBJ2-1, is SQTIHQWPATLVQPVGSPLSLECTVEGTSNPNLYWYRQAAGRGLQLLFYSVGIGQISSEVPQNLSASRPQDRQFILSSKKLLLSDSGFYLCAWSVLAGRFNEQFFGPGTRLTVL.

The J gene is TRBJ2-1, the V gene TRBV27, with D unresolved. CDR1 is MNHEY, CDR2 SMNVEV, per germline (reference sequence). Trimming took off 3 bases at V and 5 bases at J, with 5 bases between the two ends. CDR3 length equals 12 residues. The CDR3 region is CASSFGNNEQFF. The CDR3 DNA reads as TGTGCCAGCAGTTTTGGTAACAATGAGCAGTTCTTC.

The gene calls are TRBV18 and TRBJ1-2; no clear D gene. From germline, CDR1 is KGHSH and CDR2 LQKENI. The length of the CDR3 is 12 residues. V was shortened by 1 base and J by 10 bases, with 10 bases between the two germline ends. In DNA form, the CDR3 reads TGTGCCAGCTCACCACGGGAAGTACCCTACACCTTC. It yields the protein CASSPREVPYTF.

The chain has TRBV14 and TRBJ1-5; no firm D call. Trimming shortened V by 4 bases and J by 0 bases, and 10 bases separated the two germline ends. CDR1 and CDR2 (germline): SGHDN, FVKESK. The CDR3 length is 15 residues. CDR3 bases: TGTGCCAGCAGCCCAAGACAATATAGCAATCAGCCCCAGCATTTT. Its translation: CASSPRQYSNQPQHF.

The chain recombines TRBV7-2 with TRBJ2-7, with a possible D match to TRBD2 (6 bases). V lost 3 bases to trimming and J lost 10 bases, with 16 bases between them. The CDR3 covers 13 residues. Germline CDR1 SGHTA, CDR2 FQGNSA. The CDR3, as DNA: TGTGCCAGCAGCTTTGAAAGGTTCGCGGGACAGTACTTC. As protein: CASSFERFAGQYF.

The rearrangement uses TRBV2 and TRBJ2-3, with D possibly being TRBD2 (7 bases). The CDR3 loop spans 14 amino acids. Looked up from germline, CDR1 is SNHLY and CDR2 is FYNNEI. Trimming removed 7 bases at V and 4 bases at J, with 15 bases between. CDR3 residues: CASKTGGGSDTQYF. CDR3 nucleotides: TGTGCCAGCAAGACAGGCGGGGGCTCAGATACGCAGTATTTT.

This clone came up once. CDR3 DNA: TGTGCCAGCATCGAAGCACCGAACACCGGGGAGCTGTTTTTT. Its translation is CASIEAPNTGELFF. This chain joins TRBV28 and TRBJ2-2, with unresolved D. With 7 bases removed from V and 0 bases from J, the gap between germline ends came to 9 bases. Germline V gene data show CDR1 as MDHEN and CDR2 as SYDVKM. The CDR3 spans 14 residues.

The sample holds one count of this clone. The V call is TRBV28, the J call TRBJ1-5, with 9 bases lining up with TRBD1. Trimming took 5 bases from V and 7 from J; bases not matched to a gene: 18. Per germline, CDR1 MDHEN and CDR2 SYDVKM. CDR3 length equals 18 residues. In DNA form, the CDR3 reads TGTGCCAGCAGTCGCACACCATTCGGACAGGGGACCGGACAGCCCCAGCATTTT. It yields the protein CASSRTPFGQGTGQPQHF. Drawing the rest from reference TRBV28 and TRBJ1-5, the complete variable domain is DVKVTQSSRYLVKRTGEKVFLECVQDMDHENMFWYRQDPGLGLRLIYFSYDVKMKEKGDIPEGYSVSREKKERFSLILESASTNQTSMYLCASSRTPFGQGTGQPQHFGDGTRLSIL.

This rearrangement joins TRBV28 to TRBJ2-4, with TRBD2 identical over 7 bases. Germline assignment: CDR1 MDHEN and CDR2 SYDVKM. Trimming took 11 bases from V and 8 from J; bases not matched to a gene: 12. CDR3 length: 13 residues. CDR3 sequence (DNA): TGTGCCGCCCACGGGAGGCGTGGAGACATTCAGTACTTC. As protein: CAAHGRRGDIQYF. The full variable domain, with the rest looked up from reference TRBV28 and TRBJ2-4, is DVKVTQSSRYLVKRTGEKVFLECVQDMDHENMFWYRQDPGLGLRLIYFSYDVKMKEKGDIPEGYSVSREKKERFSLILESASTNQTSMYLCAAHGRRGDIQYFGAGTRLSVL.

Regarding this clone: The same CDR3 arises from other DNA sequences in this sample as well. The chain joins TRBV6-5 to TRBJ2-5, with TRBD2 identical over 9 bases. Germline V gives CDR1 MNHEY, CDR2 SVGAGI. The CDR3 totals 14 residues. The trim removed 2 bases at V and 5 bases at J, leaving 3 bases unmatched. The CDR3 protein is CASSYQSGGETQYF. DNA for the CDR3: TGTGCCAGCAGTTACCAAAGCGGGGGGGAGACCCAGTACTTC.

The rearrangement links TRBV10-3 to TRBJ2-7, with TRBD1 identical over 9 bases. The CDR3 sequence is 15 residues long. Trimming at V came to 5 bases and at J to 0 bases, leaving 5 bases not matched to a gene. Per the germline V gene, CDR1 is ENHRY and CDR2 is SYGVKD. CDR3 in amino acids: CAISRTGVSSYEQYF. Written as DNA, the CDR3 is TGTGCCATCAGTAGGACAGGGGTGAGCTCCTACGAGCAGTACTTC.

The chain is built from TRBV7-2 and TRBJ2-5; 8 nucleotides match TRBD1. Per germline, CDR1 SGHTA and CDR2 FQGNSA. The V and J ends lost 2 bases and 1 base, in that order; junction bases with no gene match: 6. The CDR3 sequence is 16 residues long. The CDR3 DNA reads TGTGCCAGCAGCTTACCTCCAGGGGGCACCCAAGAGACCCAGTACTTC. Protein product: CASSLPPGGTQETQYF.

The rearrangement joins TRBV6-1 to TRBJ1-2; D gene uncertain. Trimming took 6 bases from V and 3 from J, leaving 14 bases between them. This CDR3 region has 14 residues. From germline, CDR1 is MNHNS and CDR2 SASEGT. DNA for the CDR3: TGTGCCAGCAGCCTCACCGACCGTTACTATGGCTACACCTTC. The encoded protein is CASSLTDRYYGYTF.

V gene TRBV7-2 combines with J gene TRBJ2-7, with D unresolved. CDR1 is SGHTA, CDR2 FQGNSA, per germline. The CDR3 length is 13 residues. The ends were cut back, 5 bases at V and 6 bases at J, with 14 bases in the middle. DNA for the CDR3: TGTGCCAGCAGCCGTAACCCGACGGGCGAGCAGTACTTC. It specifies CASSRNPTGEQYF.

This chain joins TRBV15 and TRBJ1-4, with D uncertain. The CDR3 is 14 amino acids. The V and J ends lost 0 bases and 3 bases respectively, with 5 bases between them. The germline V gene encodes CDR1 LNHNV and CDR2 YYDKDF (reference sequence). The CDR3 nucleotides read TGTGCCACCAGCAGAGACAGTTCTAATGAAAAACTGTTTTTT. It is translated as CATSRDSSNEKLFF.

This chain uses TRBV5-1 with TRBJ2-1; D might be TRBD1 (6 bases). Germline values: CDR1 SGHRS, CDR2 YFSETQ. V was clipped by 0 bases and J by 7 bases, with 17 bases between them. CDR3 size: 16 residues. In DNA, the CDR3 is TGCGCCAGCAGCTTGGCCCCGGGACAAGGAGTGAATGAGCAGTTCTTC. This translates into CASSLAPGQGVNEQFF.

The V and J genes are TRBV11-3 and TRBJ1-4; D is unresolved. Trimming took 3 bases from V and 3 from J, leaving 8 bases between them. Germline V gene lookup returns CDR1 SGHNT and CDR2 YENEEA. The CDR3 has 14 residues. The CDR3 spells CASSFPGPNEKLFF. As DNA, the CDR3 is TGTGCCAGCAGCTTCCCAGGCCCTAATGAAAAACTGTTTTTT. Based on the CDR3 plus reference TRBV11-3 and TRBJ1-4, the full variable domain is EAGVVQSPRYKIIEKKQPVAFWCNPISGHNTLYWYLQNLGQGPELLIRYENEEAVDDSQLPKDRFSAERLKGVDSTLKIQPAELGDSAVYLCASSFPGPNEKLFFGSGTQLSVL.

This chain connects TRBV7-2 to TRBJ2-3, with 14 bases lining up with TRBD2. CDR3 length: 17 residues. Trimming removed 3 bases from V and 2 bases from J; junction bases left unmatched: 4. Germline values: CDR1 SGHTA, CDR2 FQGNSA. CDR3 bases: TGTGCCAGCAGCTTGTGGACTAGCGGGGGGTTCACAGATACGCAGTATTTT. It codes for CASSLWTSGGFTDTQYF.